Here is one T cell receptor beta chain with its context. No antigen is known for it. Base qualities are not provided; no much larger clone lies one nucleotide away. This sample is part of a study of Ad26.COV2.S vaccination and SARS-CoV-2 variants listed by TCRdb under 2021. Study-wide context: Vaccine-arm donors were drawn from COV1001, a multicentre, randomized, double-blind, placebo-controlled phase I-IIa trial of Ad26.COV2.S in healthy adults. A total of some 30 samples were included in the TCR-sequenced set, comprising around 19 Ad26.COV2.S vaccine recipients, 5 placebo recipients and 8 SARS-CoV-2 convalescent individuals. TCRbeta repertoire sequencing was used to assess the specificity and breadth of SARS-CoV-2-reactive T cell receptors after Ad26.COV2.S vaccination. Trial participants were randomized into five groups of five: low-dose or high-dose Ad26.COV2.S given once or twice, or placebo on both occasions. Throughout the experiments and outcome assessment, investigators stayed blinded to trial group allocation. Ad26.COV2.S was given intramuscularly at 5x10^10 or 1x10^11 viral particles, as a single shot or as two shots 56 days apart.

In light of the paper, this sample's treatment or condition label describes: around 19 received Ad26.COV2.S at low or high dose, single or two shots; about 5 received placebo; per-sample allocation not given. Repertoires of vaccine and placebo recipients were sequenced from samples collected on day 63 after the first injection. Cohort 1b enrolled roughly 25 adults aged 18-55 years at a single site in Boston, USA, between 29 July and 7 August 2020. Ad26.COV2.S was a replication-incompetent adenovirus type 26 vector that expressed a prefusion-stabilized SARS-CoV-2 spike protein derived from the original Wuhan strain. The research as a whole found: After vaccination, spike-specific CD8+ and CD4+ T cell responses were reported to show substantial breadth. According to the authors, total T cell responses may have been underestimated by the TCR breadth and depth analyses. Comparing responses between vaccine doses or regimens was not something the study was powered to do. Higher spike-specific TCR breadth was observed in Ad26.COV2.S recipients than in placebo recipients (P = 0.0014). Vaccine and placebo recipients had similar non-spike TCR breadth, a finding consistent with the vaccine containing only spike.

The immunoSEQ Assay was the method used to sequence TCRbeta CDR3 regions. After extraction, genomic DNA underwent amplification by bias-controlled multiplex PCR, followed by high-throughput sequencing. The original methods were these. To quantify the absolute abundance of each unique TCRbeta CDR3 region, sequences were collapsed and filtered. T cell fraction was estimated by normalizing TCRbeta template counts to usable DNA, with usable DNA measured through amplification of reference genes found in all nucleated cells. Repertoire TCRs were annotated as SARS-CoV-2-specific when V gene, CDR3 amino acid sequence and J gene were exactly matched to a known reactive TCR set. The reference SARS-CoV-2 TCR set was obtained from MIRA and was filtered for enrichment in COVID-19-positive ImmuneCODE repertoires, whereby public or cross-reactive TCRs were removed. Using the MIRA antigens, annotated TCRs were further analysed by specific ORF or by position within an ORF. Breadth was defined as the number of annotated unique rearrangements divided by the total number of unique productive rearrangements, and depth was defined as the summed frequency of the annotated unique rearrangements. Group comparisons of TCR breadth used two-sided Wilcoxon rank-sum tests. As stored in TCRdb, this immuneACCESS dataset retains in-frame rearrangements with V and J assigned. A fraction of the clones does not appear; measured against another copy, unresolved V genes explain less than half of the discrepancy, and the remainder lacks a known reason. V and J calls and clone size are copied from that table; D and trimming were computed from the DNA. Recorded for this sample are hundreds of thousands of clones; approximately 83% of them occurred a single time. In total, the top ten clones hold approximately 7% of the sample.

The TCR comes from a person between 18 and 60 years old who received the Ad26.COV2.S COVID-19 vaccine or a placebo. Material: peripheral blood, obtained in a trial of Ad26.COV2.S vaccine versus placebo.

The CDR3 region has the sequence CASSDLRTGFTFF. The sequenced DNA is TGTGCCAGCAGTGACTTGAGGACAGGGTTTACTTTCTTT. The rearrangement combines TRBV2 with TRBJ1-1; the junction holds 8 bases that match TRBD1. The germline V gene specifies SNHLY as CDR1 and FYNNEI as CDR2. V is cut back by 3 bases and J by 12 bases, with 9 bases in the junction unmatched. The CDR3 holds 13 amino acids from the cysteine to the phenylalanine. Only CDR3 DNA is held: 39 bases, read in frame from base 1.